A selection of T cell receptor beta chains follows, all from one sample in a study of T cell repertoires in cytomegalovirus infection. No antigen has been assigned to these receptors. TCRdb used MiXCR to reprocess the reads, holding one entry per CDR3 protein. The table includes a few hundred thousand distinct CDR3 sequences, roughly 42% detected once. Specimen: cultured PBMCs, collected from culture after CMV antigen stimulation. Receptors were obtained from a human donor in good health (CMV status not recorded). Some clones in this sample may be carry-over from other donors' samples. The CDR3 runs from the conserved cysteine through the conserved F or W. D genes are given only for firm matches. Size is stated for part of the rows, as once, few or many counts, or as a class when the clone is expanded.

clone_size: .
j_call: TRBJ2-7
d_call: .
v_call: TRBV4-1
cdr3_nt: TGCGCCAGCAGCCCCTCCCCGTTAGGGGTCGGGAACGAGCAGTACTTC
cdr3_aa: CASSPSPLGVGNEQYF

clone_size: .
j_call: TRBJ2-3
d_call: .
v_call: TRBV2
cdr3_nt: TGTGCCAGCAGGGCTACAGGACTCTTACAGGGTCGGCCTTCCACACTATATACGCAGTATTTT
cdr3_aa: CASRATGLLQGRPSTLYTQYF

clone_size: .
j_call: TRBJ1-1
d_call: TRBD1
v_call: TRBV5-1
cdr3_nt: TGCGCCAGCGGGACAGGGGTGGTGAACACTGAAGCTTTCTTT
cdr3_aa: CASGTGVVNTEAFF

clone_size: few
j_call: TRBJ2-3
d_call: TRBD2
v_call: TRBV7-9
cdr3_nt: TGTGCCAGCAGCTTAGTGGGGTGGCGGGACACCCCTCACGGGAGGGCGGATACGCAGTATTTT
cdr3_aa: CASSLVGWRDTPHGRADTQYF

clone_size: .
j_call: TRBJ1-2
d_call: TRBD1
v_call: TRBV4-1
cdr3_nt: TGCGCCAGCAGCCACTACAGGGGGAAGAACTATGGCTACACCTTC
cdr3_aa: CASSHYRGKNYGYTF

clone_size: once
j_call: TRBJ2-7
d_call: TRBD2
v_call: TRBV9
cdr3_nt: TGTGCCAGCAGCGCCCCCGGGACTAGCGGGAGTAAGTACTTC
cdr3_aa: CASSAPGTSGSKYF

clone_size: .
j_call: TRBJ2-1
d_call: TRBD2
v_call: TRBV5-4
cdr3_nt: TGTGCCAGCAGCCATACTAGCGGGAGTTCCTACAATGAGCAGTTCTTC
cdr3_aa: CASSHTSGSSYNEQFF

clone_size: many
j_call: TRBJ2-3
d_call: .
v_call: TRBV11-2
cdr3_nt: TGTGCCAGCAGCATCCGGGCCACCACAGATACGCAGTATTTT
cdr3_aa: CASSIRATTDTQYF

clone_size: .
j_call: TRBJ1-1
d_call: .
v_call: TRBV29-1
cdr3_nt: TGCAGCGGCCTTGGGCAGAGTTCCACTGAAGCTTTCTTT
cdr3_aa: CSGLGQSSTEAFF

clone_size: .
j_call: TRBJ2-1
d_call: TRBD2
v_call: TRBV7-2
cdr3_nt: TGTGCCAGCAGCTTAGGCCGGCCTAGCGGGCGAACCTACAGTGAGCAGTTCTTC
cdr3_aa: CASSLGRPSGRTYSEQFF

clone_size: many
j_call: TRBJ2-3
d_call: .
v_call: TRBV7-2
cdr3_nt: TGTGCCAGCAGCTTGCAGGGACTCACAGATACGCAGTATTTT
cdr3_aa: CASSLQGLTDTQYF

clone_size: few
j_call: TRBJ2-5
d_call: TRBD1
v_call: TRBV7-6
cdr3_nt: TGTGCCAGCAGCATGGGACAGGGAAAGACCCAGTACTTC
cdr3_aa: CASSMGQGKTQYF

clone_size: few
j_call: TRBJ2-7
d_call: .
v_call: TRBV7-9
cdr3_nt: TGTGCCAGCAGCATCGAGGACAGGGGTTCGTTTATAGCGGGAGATCGCTACGAGCAGTACTTC
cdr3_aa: CASSIEDRGSFIAGDRYEQYF

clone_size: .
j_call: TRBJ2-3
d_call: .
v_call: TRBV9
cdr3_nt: TGTGCCAGCAGCGGCGATGGAACGCAGTATTTT
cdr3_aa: CASSGDGTQYF

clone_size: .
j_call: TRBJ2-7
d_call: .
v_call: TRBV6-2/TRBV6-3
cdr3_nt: TGTGCCAGCAGTTACTCGACGCGTGGGGAAAACTCCTACGAGCAGTACTTC
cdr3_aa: CASSYSTRGENSYEQYF

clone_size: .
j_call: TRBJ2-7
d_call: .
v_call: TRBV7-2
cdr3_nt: TGTGCCAGCAGCTTACTCTACTACGAGCAGTACTTC
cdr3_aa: CASSLLYYEQYF

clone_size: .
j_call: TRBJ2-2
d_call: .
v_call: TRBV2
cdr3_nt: TGTGCCAGCAGTGAATATGGCGGGGAGCTGTTTTTT
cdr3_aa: CASSEYGGELFF

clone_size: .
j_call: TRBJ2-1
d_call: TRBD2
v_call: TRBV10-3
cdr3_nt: TGTGCCATCAGTAGGCGACTAGCGGGAGAGAATGAGCAGTTCTTC
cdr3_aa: CAISRRLAGENEQFF

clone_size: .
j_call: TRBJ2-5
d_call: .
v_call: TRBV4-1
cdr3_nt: TGTGCCAGCAGCCAAGGCGGCGGGTCGGGGACCCAGTACTTC
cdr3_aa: CASSQGGGSGTQYF

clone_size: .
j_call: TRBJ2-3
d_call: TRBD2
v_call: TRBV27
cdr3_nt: TGTGCCAGCAGTCTCAAAGCGGGGGGATCCACAGATACGCAGTATTTT
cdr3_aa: CASSLKAGGSTDTQYF

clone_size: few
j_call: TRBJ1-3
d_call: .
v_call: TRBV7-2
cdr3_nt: TGTGCCAGCAGCCTAGGGGGATCACTGTCTGGAAACACCATATATTTT
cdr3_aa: CASSLGGSLSGNTIYF

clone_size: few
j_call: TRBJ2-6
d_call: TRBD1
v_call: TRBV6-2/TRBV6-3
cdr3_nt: TGTGCCAGCAGACCTACTCCAGGGGGCTCTGGGGCCAACGTCCTGACTTTC
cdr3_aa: CASRPTPGGSGANVLTF

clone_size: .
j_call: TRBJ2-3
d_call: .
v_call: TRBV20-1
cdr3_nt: TGCAGTGCTGGCCGACTAGTCGGAGGCACAGATACGCAGTATTTT
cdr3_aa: CSAGRLVGGTDTQYF

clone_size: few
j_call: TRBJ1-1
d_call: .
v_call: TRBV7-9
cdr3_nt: TGTGCCAGCACGGACCAGGGGAGGACTGAAGCTTTCTTT
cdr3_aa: CASTDQGRTEAFF

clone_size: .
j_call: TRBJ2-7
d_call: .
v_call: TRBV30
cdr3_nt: TGTGCCTCCTCAGACAGTCCCTACGAGCAGTACTTC
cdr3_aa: CASSDSPYEQYF

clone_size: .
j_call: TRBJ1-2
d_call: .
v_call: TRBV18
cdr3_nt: TGTGCCAGCTCACCGAGGACAACCAGGAGTTATGGCTACACCTTC
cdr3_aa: CASSPRTTRSYGYTF

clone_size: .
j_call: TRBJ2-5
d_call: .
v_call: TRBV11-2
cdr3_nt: TGTGCCAGCAGCTTAGGCTACCGGCCACAAGAGACCCAGTACTTC
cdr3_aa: CASSLGYRPQETQYF

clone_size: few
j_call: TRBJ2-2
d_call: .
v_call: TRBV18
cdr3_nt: TGTGCCAGCTCACCACCACAGATAACCGGGGAGCTGTTTTTT
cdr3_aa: CASSPPQITGELFF

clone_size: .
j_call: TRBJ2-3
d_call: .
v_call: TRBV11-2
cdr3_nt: TGTGCCAGCAGCTTAGCCGGGGGATCTACAACGGATACGCAGTATTTT
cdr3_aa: CASSLAGGSTTDTQYF

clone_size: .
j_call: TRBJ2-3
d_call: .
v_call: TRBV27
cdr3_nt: TGTGCCAGCAGTTTATCCCTGGTTAGGCGGAGTTTAACAGATACGCAGTATTTT
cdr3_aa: CASSLSLVRRSLTDTQYF

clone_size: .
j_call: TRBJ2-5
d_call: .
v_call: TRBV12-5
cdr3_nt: TGTGCTAGTGGTTTGTACCGTACTGACCGGGGTGAGACCCAGTACTTC
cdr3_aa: CASGLYRTDRGETQYF

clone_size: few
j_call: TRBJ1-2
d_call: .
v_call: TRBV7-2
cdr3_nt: TGTGCCAGCAGCGGGAGCTCCTATGGCTACACCTTC
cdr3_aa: CASSGSSYGYTF

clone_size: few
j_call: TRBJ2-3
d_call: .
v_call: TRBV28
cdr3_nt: TGTGCCAGCAGTTTCGACAGGAGCACAGATACGCAGTATTTT
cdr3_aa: CASSFDRSTDTQYF

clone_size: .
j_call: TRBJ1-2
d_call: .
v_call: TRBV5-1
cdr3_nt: TGCGCCAGCAGCTTGGTTGCAGGAACAGACTATGGCTACACCTTC
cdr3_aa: CASSLVAGTDYGYTF

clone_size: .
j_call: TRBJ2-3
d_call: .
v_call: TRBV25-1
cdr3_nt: TGTGCCAGCAGTCCGGGACTGGGCACAGATACGCAGTATTTT
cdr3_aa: CASSPGLGTDTQYF

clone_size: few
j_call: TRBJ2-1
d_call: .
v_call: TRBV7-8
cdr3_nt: TGTGCCAGCAGCTTAGAACTAGACTCCTACAATGAGCAGTTCTTC
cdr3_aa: CASSLELDSYNEQFF

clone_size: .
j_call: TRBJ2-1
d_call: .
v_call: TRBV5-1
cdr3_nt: TGCGCCAGCAGCTTGGAGGCTAGCGCTTACACTGAGCAGTTCTTC
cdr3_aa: CASSLEASAYTEQFF

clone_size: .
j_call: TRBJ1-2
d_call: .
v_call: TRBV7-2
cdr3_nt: TGTGCCAGCAGCTACTCGGGGGGGAGTGGCTACACCTTC
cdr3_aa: CASSYSGGSGYTF

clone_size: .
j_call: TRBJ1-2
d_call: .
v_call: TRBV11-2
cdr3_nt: TGTGCCAGCAGCTACCGGGACACTAGTGGCTACACCTTC
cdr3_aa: CASSYRDTSGYTF

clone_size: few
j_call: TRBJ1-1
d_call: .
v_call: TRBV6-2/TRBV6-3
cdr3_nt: TGTGCCAGCAGTTACGGGCAAGGGTTCATCGGAGCTTTCTTT
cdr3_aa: CASSYGQGFIGAFF

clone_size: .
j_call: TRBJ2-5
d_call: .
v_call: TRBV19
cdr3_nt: TGTGCCAGTGGGCGGTATTCCCAGTACTTC
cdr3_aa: CASGRYSQYF

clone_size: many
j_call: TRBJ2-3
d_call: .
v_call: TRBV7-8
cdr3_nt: TGTGCCAGCAATTCCGGGGGACGCAGATTAGATACGCAGTATTTT
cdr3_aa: CASNSGGRRLDTQYF

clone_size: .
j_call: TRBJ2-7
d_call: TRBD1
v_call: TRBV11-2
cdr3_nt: TGTGCCAGCAGCTTATTACAGGGGCGGCAGTACTTC
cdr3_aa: CASSLLQGRQYF